These 25 T cell receptor beta chains were sequenced from one sample in a study of human T cells and chemical hapten exposure. Individual cDNA molecules each carried unique molecular identifiers attached by the library. TCRdb fed the reads into MiXCR, producing one record per CDR3 protein. Among roughly 120,000 distinct CDR3 sequences listed, 8% to 9.5% were seen once. Sequencing started from total RNA isolated from unfractionated whole blood. The sequencing sample was made of whole blood. Receptor source: a human donor in good health. Some clones in this sample may be carry-over from other donors' samples.

This clonotype has just a few counts. The chain couples TRBV12-3 or TRBV12-4 to TRBJ1-1; no reliable D call. The V and J ends lost 7 bases and 1 base respectively, with 13 bases between them. This CDR3 spans 14 amino acids. The CDR3 DNA follows: TGTGCCAGCACCCTTGCAGGTCAGAACACTGAAGCTTTCTTT. As protein: CASTLAGQNTEAFF.

This clonotype was counted at least ten times. V and J are TRBV29-1 and TRBJ2-7; D gene ambiguous. The V and J ends lost 4 bases and 4 bases respectively, with 14 bases between them. CDR3 size: 13 residues. The V gene's germline CDR1 is SQVTM and CDR2 ANQGSEA. The CDR3 coding sequence is TGCAGCGTTGTGGTCAGCAACAATTACGAGCAGTACTTC. It specifies CSVVVSNNYEQYF.

The CDR3 protein is CATSRDRVSYEQYF. The CDR3, as DNA: TGTGCCACCAGCAGAGACAGGGTATCCTACGAGCAGTACTTC. The chain is built from TRBV15 and TRBJ2-7; maybe TRBD1 (5 bases). CDR3 size: 14 residues. Trimming shortened V by 0 bases and J by 1 base, and 7 bases separated the two germline ends. Germline-derived CDR1 and CDR2 are LNHNV and YYDKDF (reference sequence). Full variable domain (missing parts from reference TRBV15 and TRBJ2-7): DAMVIQNPRYQVTQFGKPVTLSCSQTLNHNVMYWYQQKSSQAPKLLFHYYDKDFNNEADTPDNFQSRRPNTSFCFLDIRSPGLGDTAMYLCATSRDRVSYEQYFGPGTRLTVT.

This clonotype was counted a few times. The gene calls are TRBV19 and TRBJ1-4; no reliable D call. CDR1 LNHDA and CDR2 SQIVND come from the germline V gene (reference sequence). With 8 bases removed from V and 3 bases from J, the gap between germline ends came to 10 bases. This CDR3 contains 13 residues. CDR3 sequence: CASRRVANEKLFF. The CDR3 bases are TGTGCCAGTCGACGGGTGGCTAATGAAAAACTGTTTTTT.

This clonotype was observed a few times. The chain links TRBV29-1 to TRBJ1-6, with 11 bases lining up with TRBD1. Looked up from germline, CDR1 is SQVTM and CDR2 is ANQGSEA. V shed 7 bases and J 7 bases; nucleotides not matched to a gene: 6. CDR3 length equals 14 residues. CDR3 coding DNA: TGCAGCGGTAGGACAGGGGGCCACAATTCACCCCTCCACTTT. Encoded protein: CSGRTGGHNSPLHF.

The table lists this clonotype with many counts. This sequence joins TRBV12-3 or TRBV12-4 and TRBJ2-3, with a possible D match to TRBD1 (7 bases). V was shortened by 3 bases and J by 3 bases, with 10 bases between the two germline ends. CDR3 length: 14 residues. Here the CDR3 reads CASSFQGGTDTQYF. CDR3 sequence (DNA): TGTGCCAGCAGTTTCCAGGGGGGAACAGATACGCAGTATTTT.

The J gene is TRBJ2-1, the V gene TRBV5-6; no clear D. The CDR3 runs 16 residues. Trimming removed 4 bases at V and 0 bases at J, with 14 bases between. Germline loops: CDR1 SGHDT, CDR2 YYEEEE. CDR3 protein: CASSGPGASSYNEQFF. The CDR3 DNA follows: TGTGCCAGCAGCGGGCCTGGCGCAAGCTCCTACAATGAGCAGTTCTTC.

The chain carries TRBV7-9 and TRBJ1-4; maybe TRBD1 (5 bases). The ends were cut back, 4 bases at V and 4 bases at J, with 19 bases in the middle. Germline lookup yields CDR1 SEHNR and CDR2 FQNEAQ (reference sequence). CDR3 length: 17 amino acids. The DNA for the CDR3 is TGTGCCAGCAGCTCCTCGGGACCTGCGACCCGTAATGAAAAACTGTTTTTT. Protein sequence: CASSSSGPATRNEKLFF.

Ten or more counts support this clonotype. The V and J genes are TRBV7-9 and TRBJ1-3; 8 bases line up with TRBD1. Germline V gene sequence: CDR1 SEHNR, CDR2 FQNEAQ (reference sequence). V lost 5 bases and J lost 8; bases outside the gene matches: 14. CDR3 size: 16 residues. CDR3: CASSPRTGTGGDTIYF. The CDR3 DNA reads as TGTGCCAGCAGCCCTAGAACCGGGACAGGCGGTGACACCATATATTTT. Using reference TRBV7-9 and TRBJ1-3 for the parts outside the CDR3, the full variable domain is DTGVSQNPRHKITKRGQNVTFRCDPISEHNRLYWYRQTLGQGPEFLTYFQNEAQLEKSRLLSDRFSAERPKGSFSTLEIQRTEQGDSAMYLCASSPRTGTGGDTIYFGEGSWLTVV.

J is TRBJ1-6 and V is TRBV6-2 or TRBV6-3; the match to TRBD1 covers 9 bases. Germline CDR1 and CDR2: MNHEY and SVGEGT. Trimming removed 7 bases from V and 9 bases from J; junction bases left unmatched: 4. This CDR3 has 13 residues. In DNA, the CDR3 is TGTGCCAGCAATCCGGGACAGGGTTCACCCCTCCACTTT. Translation: CASNPGQGSPLHF.

The chain is built from TRBV15 and TRBJ2-7, with 9 bases aligning to TRBD2. Looked up from germline, CDR1 is LNHNV and CDR2 is YYDKDF (reference sequence). The CDR3 spans 15 residues. V shed 1 base, J shed 2 bases, and the junction held 3 bases outside the gene matches. CDR3 DNA: TGTGCCACCAGCAGAGGTAGCGGGAGTCCCTACGAGCAGTACTTC. Protein: CATSRGSGSPYEQYF. Based on the CDR3 plus reference TRBV15 and TRBJ2-7, the full variable domain is DAMVIQNPRYQVTQFGKPVTLSCSQTLNHNVMYWYQQKSSQAPKLLFHYYDKDFNNEADTPDNFQSRRPNTSFCFLDIRSPGLGDTAMYLCATSRGSGSPYEQYFGPGTRLTVT.

The rearrangement uses TRBV7-9 and TRBJ2-1, with a tentative D call TRBD1 (5 bases). Trimming removed 2 bases from V and 1 base from J, with 9 bases in between. This CDR3 has 15 residues. Germline CDR1 SEHNR, CDR2 FQNEAQ (reference sequence). CDR3 protein: CASSLNQGSYNEQFF. DNA for the CDR3: TGTGCCAGCAGCTTAAATCAGGGTTCCTACAATGAGCAGTTCTTC.

This clonotype has only a few counts. The chain carries TRBV7-8 and TRBJ2-3; TRBD1 matches 12 bases. J gave up 5 bases and V 1 base, and 7 bases lay outside the gene matches. The germline V gene has CDR1 SGHVS and CDR2 FQNEAQ. The CDR3 runs to 17 residues. This CDR3 is CASSLGDRGRGIDTQYF. The CDR3 DNA reads as TGTGCCAGCAGCTTAGGGGACAGGGGGCGCGGGATAGATACGCAGTATTTT. Based on the CDR3 plus reference TRBV7-8 and TRBJ2-3, the full variable domain is GAGVSQSPRYKVAKRGQDVALRCDPISGHVSLFWYQQALGQGPEFLTYFQNEAQLDKSGLPSDRFFAERPEGSVSTLKIQRTQQEDSAVYLCASSLGDRGRGIDTQYFGPGTRLTVL.

This clonotype was recorded at least ten times. The chain carries TRBV5-6 and TRBJ1-2; TRBD1 aligns across 8 bases. The CDR3 loop spans 13 amino acids. From germline, CDR1 is SGHDT and CDR2 YYEEEE. The ends lost 4 bases at V and 7 bases at J; junction bases unmatched: 6. The CDR3 loop is CASSLDRDAGYTF. The CDR3 DNA sequence: TGTGCCAGCAGCCTGGACAGGGACGCTGGCTACACCTTC. Full variable domain (outside the CDR3, taken from reference TRBV5-6 and TRBJ1-2): DAGVTQSPTHLIKTRGQQVTLRCSPKSGHDTVSWYQQALGQGPQFIFQYYEEEERQRGNFPDRFSGHQFPNYSSELNVNALLLGDSALYLCASSLDRDAGYTFGSGTRLTVV.

The chain couples TRBV7-2 to TRBJ2-5; 12 positions match TRBD2. The germline CDR1 and CDR2 sequences are SGHTA and FQGNSA. Losses at the gene ends were 2 bases for V and 1 base for J; bases not matched to a gene: 2. The CDR3 covers 16 residues. CDR3 nucleotide sequence: TGTGCCAGCAGCTTATCTAGCGGGGGGGCCCAAGAGACCCAGTACTTC. This encodes CASSLSSGGAQETQYF.

The chain combines TRBV29-1 with TRBJ1-2; 7 positions agree with TRBD1. V lost 3 bases, J lost 1 base, and 17 bases stayed unmatched. The CDR3 extends over 18 amino acids. From germline, CDR1 is SQVTM and CDR2 ANQGSEA. CDR3 sequence: CSVEKAGTDNLLNYGYTF. The CDR3 DNA reads TGCAGCGTTGAGAAAGCGGGGACAGATAACCTCCTTAACTATGGCTACACCTTC.

This clonotype was seen more than once but under ten times. The rearrangement links TRBV7-6 to TRBJ2-4; 11 bases align to TRBD1. Germline V CDR1 and CDR2: SGHVS, FNYEAQ. This CDR3 is 14 amino acids long. The junction had 5 bases not matched to a gene; V was cut back by 5 bases and J by 8 bases. The CDR3 nucleotides read TGTGCCAGCAGCGAGGGACAGGGGGGTGACATTCAGTACTTC. It codes for CASSEGQGGDIQYF.

The sample holds many counts of this clonotype. V and J are TRBV6-1 and TRBJ1-6; D call uncertain. The germline V and J ends were trimmed by 6 bases and 3 bases, with 12 bases remaining between them. There are 15 residues in the CDR3. Germline CDR1 and CDR2: MNHNS and SASEGT. CDR3 residues: CASRVGRSYNSPLHF. The DNA for the CDR3 is TGTGCCAGCAGGGTAGGACGGAGCTATAATTCACCCCTCCACTTT.

The rearrangement joins TRBV12-3 or TRBV12-4 to TRBJ2-5, with 9 bases matching TRBD1. J lost 5 bases, V lost 7 bases, and 5 bases had no gene match. This CDR3 spans 13 amino acids. The CDR3 nucleotides read TGTGCCAGCAAACAGGGGGCTTTGGAGACCCAGTACTTC. Protein sequence: CASKQGALETQYF.

This clonotype was seen only a few times. A clone one base away is much larger, so this may be a read error. The chain joins TRBV7-2 to TRBJ1-1, with TRBD1 matching 10 bases. The germline V gene encodes CDR1 SGHTA and CDR2 FQGNSA. The junction had 0 bases not matched to a gene; V was cut back by 1 base and J by 1 base. The CDR3 spans 15 residues. CDR3 sequence reads: CASSLGDRGNTEAFF. The CDR3 DNA sequence: TGTGCCAGCAGCTTAGGGGACAGGGGGAACACTGAAGCTTTCTTT.

This clonotype was counted between two and nine times. The CDR3 DNA reads TGTGCCAGTAGTATAGGGGACCGGAGGACGGACGAGCAGTACTTC. It yields the protein CASSIGDRRTDEQYF. This rearrangement joins TRBV19 to TRBJ2-7; either TRBD1 or TRBD2 may fit D (5 bases each). The germline gives CDR1 LNHDA, CDR2 SQIVND (reference sequence). V lost 1 base, J lost 5 bases, and 15 bases lay in between. The CDR3 has 15 amino acids.

This clonotype has at least ten counts. The rearrangement uses TRBV27 and TRBJ2-3; D gene unclear. The CDR3 has 12 residues. Germline values: CDR1 MNHEY, CDR2 SMNVEV (reference sequence). Trimming took 0 bases from V and 4 from J, leaving 2 bases between them. The CDR3 is CASSLSSDTQYF. The CDR3 DNA reads TGTGCCAGCAGTTTATCATCAGATACGCAGTATTTT.

This clonotype came up a few times. The chain employs TRBV7-2 and TRBJ1-2; unclear D gene. CDR1 is SGHTA and CDR2 is FQGNSA in the germline V gene. The V end lost 6 bases, the J end lost 4 bases, and 12 bases lay between the germline ends. The CDR3 contains 13 residues. The DNA for the CDR3 is TGTGCCAGCAGTCTAGACGGGCGCTATGGCTACACCTTC. Translated: CASSLDGRYGYTF.

J is TRBJ2-7 and V is TRBV4-3; 7 positions match TRBD1. Germline-derived CDR1 and CDR2 are LGHNA and YSLEER. The CDR3 length is 15 residues. Germline trimming cut 1 base from V and 3 bases from J; bases unmatched to any gene: 6. The CDR3 here is CASSQGDRDNYEQYF. In DNA form, the CDR3 reads TGCGCCAGCAGCCAAGGGGACAGAGACAACTACGAGCAGTACTTC.

In this sample, this clonotype turned up many times. The rearrangement links TRBV12-3 or TRBV12-4 to TRBJ1-4; D is unclear. The ends were cut back, 2 bases at V and 8 bases at J, with 15 bases in the middle. This CDR3 region has 15 residues. Here the CDR3 DNA reads TGTGCCAGCAGTTTATACGAGAGGGTGGGGGAAAAACTGTTTTTT. This gives the protein CASSLYERVGEKLFF.